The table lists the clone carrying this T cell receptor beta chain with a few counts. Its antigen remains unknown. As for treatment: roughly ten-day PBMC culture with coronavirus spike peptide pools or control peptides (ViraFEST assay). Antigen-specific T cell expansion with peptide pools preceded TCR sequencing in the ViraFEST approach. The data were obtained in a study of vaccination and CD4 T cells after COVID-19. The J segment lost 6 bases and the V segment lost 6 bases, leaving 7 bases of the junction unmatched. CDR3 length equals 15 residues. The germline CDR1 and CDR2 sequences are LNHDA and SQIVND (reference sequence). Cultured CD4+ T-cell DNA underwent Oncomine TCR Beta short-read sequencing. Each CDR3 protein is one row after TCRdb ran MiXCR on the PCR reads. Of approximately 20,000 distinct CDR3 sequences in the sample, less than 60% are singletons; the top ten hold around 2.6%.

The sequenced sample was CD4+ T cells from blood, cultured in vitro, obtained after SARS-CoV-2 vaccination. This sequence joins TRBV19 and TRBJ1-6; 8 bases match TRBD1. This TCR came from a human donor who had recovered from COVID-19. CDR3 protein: CASRPDRGVNSPLHF. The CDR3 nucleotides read TGTGCCAGTAGACCAGACAGGGGAGTTAATTCACCCCTCCACTTT.